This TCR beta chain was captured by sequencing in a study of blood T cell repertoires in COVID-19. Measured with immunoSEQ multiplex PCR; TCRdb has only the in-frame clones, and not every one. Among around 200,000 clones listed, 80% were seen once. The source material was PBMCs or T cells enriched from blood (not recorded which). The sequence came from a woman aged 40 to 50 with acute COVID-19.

The chain's CDR3 is CASSLFVGAQNTEAFF. In DNA, the CDR3 is TGTGCCAGCAGTTTATTTGTGGGGGCGCAGAACACTGAAGCTTTCTTT. This chain joins TRBV28 and TRBJ1-1; TRBD1 might be the D (6 bases). Trimming cost V 1 base and J 1 base, with 13 bases left between them. CDR3 length equals 16 residues. Germline V gene sequence: CDR1 MDHEN, CDR2 SYDVKM.